One and the same sample provided the 25 T cell receptor beta chains below, sequenced in a study of blood T cells in healthy people across ages. Next came a second PCR, run for roughly 7 to 12 cycles, which used a sample-barcoded 5' primer along with a J-beta primer mix. A single record per CDR3 protein comes from TCRdb applying MiXCR to the 5' RACE reads. The sample lists 650,000 to 1,000,000 distinct CDR3 sequences, around 50% occurring once. Sequencing was performed on blood. The source of these receptors is a man older than 75 in good health.

Only a few counts were recorded for this clonotype. J is TRBJ2-3 and V is TRBV5-1; D ambiguous. V shed 1 base and J shed 0 bases, with 9 bases lying between them. There are 15 residues in the CDR3. Looked up from germline, CDR1 is SGHRS and CDR2 is YFSETQ. The CDR3 here is CASSLWRSSTDTQYF. Written as DNA, the CDR3 is TGCGCCAGCAGCTTGTGGCGGAGCAGCACAGATACGCAGTATTTT.

This clonotype was seen at least ten times. J is TRBJ2-5 and V is TRBV9; the match to TRBD2 covers 7 bases. Germline V gives CDR1 SGDLS, CDR2 YYNGEE. This CDR3 spans 15 amino acids. V lost 2 bases, J lost 2 bases, and 6 bases stayed unmatched. The CDR3 here is CASSVHSGLQETQYF. CDR3 nucleotide sequence: TGTGCCAGCAGCGTCCATAGCGGGTTGCAAGAGACCCAGTACTTC.

The table lists this clonotype with a few counts. The chain employs TRBV25-1 and TRBJ2-7; TRBD2 matches 7 bases. CDR1 MGHDK and CDR2 SYGVNS come from the germline V gene. The CDR3 loop spans 14 amino acids. Unmatched junction bases numbered 3, after V lost 4 bases and J lost 0 bases. CDR3 in amino acids: CASSGERDSYEQYF. CDR3 bases: TGTGCCAGCAGTGGGGAGCGGGACTCCTACGAGCAGTACTTC.

This sequence joins TRBV28 and TRBJ2-3, with D possibly being TRBD2 (6 bases). Germline CDR1 MDHEN, CDR2 SYDVKM. Deletions cut 6 bases from V and 3 bases from J, with 13 bases between. The CDR3 is 14 residues long. The CDR3 DNA reads TGTGCCAGCAGGGGGGGTATTCAGACAGATACGCAGTATTTT. Its translation is CASRGGIQTDTQYF.

This clonotype has more than one count but fewer than ten. The chain employs TRBV12-3 or TRBV12-4 and TRBJ2-1, with a weak D call TRBD2 (6 bases). This CDR3 has 15 amino acids. V lost 5 bases to trimming and J lost 0 bases, with 11 bases between them. CDR3 region: CASSPQAGSYNEQFF. The CDR3 nucleotides are TGTGCCAGCAGTCCTCAAGCGGGCTCCTACAATGAGCAGTTCTTC.

This rearrangement joins TRBV12-3 or TRBV12-4 to TRBJ2-7; 12 bases are a match to TRBD2. The CDR3 consists of 16 residues. With 3 bases clipped from V and 3 bases from J, the junction kept 6 bases outside the gene matches. This CDR3 reads CASSFETSGSGYEQYF. The CDR3 coding sequence is TGTGCCAGCAGTTTCGAGACTAGCGGGAGTGGCTACGAGCAGTACTTC.

To note about this clonotype: The junction differs from germline at one of its ends, possibly a read error. The J gene is TRBJ2-1, the V gene TRBV11-3; a possible D gene is TRBD2 (6 bases). Germline CDR1 and CDR2: SGHNT and YENEEA. The CDR3 spans 15 residues. For the CDR3, the DNA is TGTGCCGGCAGCTTGCAGGAGGGCAGAGACAATGAGCAGTTCTTC. Translating gives CAGSLQEGRDNEQFF.

This rearrangement joins TRBV15 to TRBJ2-3; unclear D gene. The germline CDR1 and CDR2 sequences are LNHNV and YYDKDF (reference sequence). V shed 2 bases and J shed 2 bases, with 8 bases lying between them. There are 14 residues in the CDR3. In DNA form, the CDR3 reads TGTGCCACCAGCAGAATCAAGAACACAGATACGCAGTATTTT. Its protein product is CATSRIKNTDTQYF.

The chain uses TRBV12-3 or TRBV12-4 and TRBJ2-7, with D possibly TRBD2 on 5 matching bases. Between the trimmed V and J ends, which lost 3 bases and 2 bases, there was a span of 14 bases. There are 15 residues in the CDR3. CDR3 residues: CASSFGRGATYEQYF. CDR3 DNA sequence: TGTGCCAGCAGTTTCGGACGGGGAGCGACCTACGAGCAGTACTTC.

The V and J genes are TRBV27 and TRBJ2-5; D call uncertain. This CDR3 comprises 15 residues. V lost 5 bases to trimming and J lost 6 bases, with 19 bases between them. Germline assignment: CDR1 MNHEY and CDR2 SMNVEV (reference sequence). The CDR3 sequence: CASSTRTVSVQTQYF. CDR3 DNA: TGTGCCAGCAGTACCCGGACCGTAAGCGTTCAGACCCAGTACTTC.

The rearrangement links TRBV7-2 to TRBJ2-7; a weak D match, TRBD2 (6 bases). The assigned J gene may be wrong: the sequence end matches TRBJ2-5 better. The CDR3 length is 15 residues. Per the germline V gene, CDR1 is SGHTA and CDR2 is FQGNSA. The DNA for the CDR3 is TGTGCCAGCAGCTTATCCGGGACTGTAGTTGAGACCCAGTACTTC. Residues: CASSLSGTVVETQYF.

The gene calls are TRBV6-2 or TRBV6-3 and TRBJ2-1; tentative D call: TRBD2 (5 bases). CDR3 length equals 17 residues. CDR1 is MNHEY and CDR2 is SVGEGT in the germline V gene. V was cut by 0 bases and J by 0 bases, with 12 bases left in between. CDR3 in amino acids: CASSYSNTGSSYNEQFF. CDR3 nucleotide sequence: TGTGCCAGCAGTTACTCGAATACGGGGAGCTCCTACAATGAGCAGTTCTTC.

This clonotype appeared many times. The V gene is TRBV20-1, the J gene TRBJ2-1, with 10 bases aligning to TRBD2. This CDR3 has 15 residues. The V and J ends lost 1 base and 4 bases, in that order; junction bases with no gene match: 4. Germline loops: CDR1 DFQATT, CDR2 SNEGSKA (reference sequence). The CDR3 DNA sequence: TGCAGTGCTAGAGGAAATAGCGGGAGGTACAATGAGCAGTTCTTC. As protein: CSARGNSGRYNEQFF.

V usage is TRBV12-3 or TRBV12-4 and J usage is TRBJ1-6; D unresolved. V dropped 7 bases and J dropped 5 bases, with 12 bases sitting between them. The CDR3 has 14 amino acids. The CDR3 bases are TGTGCCAGCACCGACCACGGGAATAATTCACCCCTCCACTTT. Its translation is CASTDHGNNSPLHF.

This chain connects TRBV6-6 to TRBJ2-5; weak D call: TRBD2 (5 bases). The CDR3 is 14 amino acids. With 8 bases removed from V and 5 bases from J, the gap between germline ends came to 18 bases. CDR1 is MNHNY, CDR2 SVGAGI, per germline (reference sequence). CDR3 sequence reads: CASVVGRSKETQYF. The CDR3 region has the DNA TGTGCCAGCGTGGTGGGGAGAAGCAAGGAGACCCAGTACTTC.

The chain couples TRBV7-2 to TRBJ2-7; 10 positions match TRBD2. The CDR3 spans 15 residues. V shed 5 bases, J shed 3 bases, and the junction held 7 bases outside the gene matches. Germline-derived CDR1 and CDR2 are SGHTA and FQGNSA. The CDR3 loop reads CASSARTSGDYEQYF. The CDR3, as DNA: TGTGCCAGCAGCGCCAGGACTAGCGGCGACTACGAGCAGTACTTC. The variable domain in full, with the rest retrieved from reference TRBV7-2 and TRBJ2-7, is GAGVSQSPSNKVTEKGKDVELRCDPISGHTALYWYRQSLGQGLEFLIYFQGNSAPDKSGLPSDRFSAERTGGSVSTLTIQRTQQEDSAVYLCASSARTSGDYEQYFGPGTRLTVT.

The rearrangement uses TRBV20-1 and TRBJ2-1, with 8 bases matching TRBD2. This CDR3 is 16 amino acids long. Germline V gene lookup returns CDR1 DFQATT and CDR2 SNEGSKA (reference sequence). Trimming cost V 2 bases and J 8 bases; bases outside gene matches: 14. The CDR3 is CSARSQREPNLDEQFF. CDR3 sequence (DNA): TGCAGTGCTAGATCCCAGCGGGAGCCAAATTTAGATGAGCAGTTCTTC.

This clonotype was counted only a few times. The genes are TRBV20-1 and TRBJ2-7; 10 nucleotides match TRBD2. The CDR3 loop spans 15 amino acids. V lost 5 bases, J lost 4 bases, and 11 bases stayed unmatched. From germline, CDR1 is DFQATT and CDR2 SNEGSKA (reference sequence). The CDR3 protein is CSAARASGREYEQYF. The CDR3 DNA is TGCAGTGCTGCGAGGGCTAGCGGGAGAGAGTACGAGCAGTACTTC.

The rearrangement uses TRBV3-1 and TRBJ2-6, with D unclear. The CDR3 extends over 15 amino acids. Germline CDR1 is LGHDT and CDR2 is YNNKEL (reference sequence). V gave up 4 bases and J gave up 2 bases, with 9 bases separating them. CDR3: CASSRAVAGANVLTF. Here the CDR3 DNA reads TGTGCCAGCAGCCGTGCAGTCGCTGGGGCCAACGTCCTGACTTTC.

The J gene is TRBJ1-2, the V gene TRBV9, with TRBD1 matching over 12 bases. Germline values: CDR1 SGDLS, CDR2 YYNGEE. With V trimmed by 4 bases and J by 1 base, 8 bases remained unmatched. This CDR3 contains 17 residues. The CDR3 reads CASSPGTGGAINYGYTF. The CDR3 nucleotides are TGTGCCAGCAGCCCCGGGACAGGGGGCGCGATTAACTATGGCTACACCTTC.

The rearrangement uses TRBV5-5 and TRBJ2-3; a weak D match, TRBD2 (6 bases). V lost 3 bases and J 0 bases, leaving 14 bases between the germline ends. The CDR3 runs to 16 residues. Germline V gene data show CDR1 as SGHKS and CDR2 as YYEKEE (reference sequence). The CDR3 loop is CASSSWGVRSTDTQYF. CDR3 nucleotides: TGTGCCAGCAGCTCATGGGGGGTGAGAAGCACAGATACGCAGTATTTT. The whole variable domain, remainder taken from reference TRBV5-5 and TRBJ2-3, is DAGVTQSPTHLIKTRGQQVTLRCSPISGHKSVSWYQQVLGQGPQFIFQYYEKEERGRGNFPDRFSARQFPNYSSELNVNALLLGDSALYLCASSSWGVRSTDTQYFGPGTRLTVL.

This clonotype was recorded at least ten times. The chain combines TRBV29-1 with TRBJ2-7; 8 nucleotides match TRBD2. Germline V gene data show CDR1 as SQVTM and CDR2 as ANQGSEA. The CDR3 is made up of 14 amino acids. After removal of 2 bases from V and 6 bases from J, the junction contained 9 bases not matched to a gene. The CDR3 reads CSVESVAGLSEQYF. In DNA, the CDR3 is TGCAGCGTTGAAAGCGTAGCGGGACTCTCCGAGCAGTACTTC.

This clonotype was found once. The chain recombines TRBV6-6 with TRBJ1-4; D not certain. The CDR3 is made up of 14 amino acids. V dropped 6 bases and J dropped 3 bases, with 11 bases sitting between them. Germline CDR1 and CDR2: MNHNY and SVGAGI (reference sequence). CDR3 residues: CASRAADSNEKLFF. For the CDR3, the DNA is TGTGCCAGCAGAGCGGCGGACTCTAATGAAAAACTGTTTTTT.

This clonotype appeared a few times. This chain links TRBV2 with TRBJ1-2, with TRBD1 as a possible D gene (5 bases). This CDR3 is built from 17 residues. Trimming removed 6 bases at V and 4 bases at J, with 24 bases between. The germline gives CDR1 SNHLY, CDR2 FYNNEI. CDR3 residues: CASSAPGWGGRVYGYTF. The CDR3 coding sequence is TGTGCCAGCAGCGCCCCGGGCTGGGGGGGAAGAGTCTATGGCTACACCTTC.

Ten or more counts support this clonotype. The V gene is TRBV6-4, the J gene TRBJ2-1; 10 bases fit TRBD2. The germline CDR1 and CDR2 sequences are MRHNA and SNTAGT. This CDR3 contains 15 residues. Trimming took 6 bases from V and 6 from J; bases not matched to a gene: 8. As DNA, the CDR3 is TGTGCCAGCAGCTTACTAGCGGGATGGGGCAATGAGCAGTTCTTC. Its protein product is CASSLLAGWGNEQFF.